The 9 T cell receptor beta chains reported below all come from one sample, sequenced in a study of shared clonotypes between healthy human individuals. The method was immunoSEQ multiplex PCR; TCRdb's version includes in-frame clones alone and lacks a portion of them. The sample comprises about 2.2 million clones, 80% to 95% of which are singletons, and less than 2% rests with the top ten. CD45RO-negative CD8 cells positively selected for CCR7 made up the naive population, which excluded terminally differentiated effector memory CD45RA+ cells. The sequencing input was naive CD8+ T cells from PBMCs. The receptors were gathered from a man between 18 and 35 years old in good health. Some clones in this sample may be carry-over from other donors' samples.

In its sample, this clone was seen once. The J gene is TRBJ1-5, the V gene TRBV7-2; D uncertain. CDR3 length: 16 amino acids. Per the germline V gene, CDR1 is SGHTA and CDR2 is FQGNSA. V was cut by 1 base and J by 0 bases, with 10 bases left in between. The CDR3 loop reads CASSLELPYSNQPQHF. The DNA for the CDR3 is TGTGCCAGCAGCTTAGAGCTTCCTTATAGCAATCAGCCCCAGCATTTT.

The chain employs TRBV6-1 and TRBJ1-2, with unresolved D. V shed 3 bases and J shed 7 bases, with 9 bases lying between them. The germline V gene has CDR1 MNHNS and CDR2 SASEGT. The CDR3 is made up of 12 amino acids. CDR3 nucleotides: TGTGCCAGCAGTGACGGCTGGGTTGGCTACACCTTC. This gives the protein CASSDGWVGYTF.

The chain joins TRBV7-9 to TRBJ2-5, with D hard to call. CDR3 size: 12 residues. Trimming removed 5 bases at V and 5 bases at J, with 9 bases between. Looked up from germline, CDR1 is SEHNR and CDR2 is FQNEAQ (reference sequence). CDR3 nucleotide sequence: TGTGCCAGCAGCCGGAATTCGGAGACCCAGTACTTC. It yields the protein CASSRNSETQYF.

The CDR3, as DNA: TGTGCCAGCAGTACCCCCCCTTGGACGTCGGAGGCTTTCTTT. Its translation is CASSTPPWTSEAFF. The chain joins TRBV28 to TRBJ1-1; D uncertain. Trimming took off 5 bases at V and 11 bases at J, with 21 bases between the two ends. Germline V gene data show CDR1 as MDHEN and CDR2 as SYDVKM. The CDR3 spans 14 residues.

The sample holds a few counts of this clone. Additional DNA sequences in this sample encode the identical CDR3. The genes are TRBV27 and TRBJ2-7; tentative D call: TRBD1 (5 bases). This CDR3 is built from 13 residues. Trimming cost V 2 bases and J 2 bases, with 7 bases left between them. Germline V gives CDR1 MNHEY, CDR2 SMNVEV (reference sequence). CDR3 sequence reads: CASSLRQPYEQYF. The CDR3 coding sequence is TGTGCCAGCAGTTTACGACAGCCCTACGAGCAGTACTTC.

The chain carries TRBV15 and TRBJ1-4; weak D call: TRBD1 (6 bases). V dropped 2 bases and J dropped 5 bases, with 12 bases sitting between them. Looked up from germline, CDR1 is LNHNV and CDR2 is YYDKDF (reference sequence). This CDR3 spans 15 amino acids. CDR3 in DNA: TGTGCCACCAGCAGAAAAGGACAGCTAAATGAAAAACTGTTTTTT. Residues: CATSRKGQLNEKLFF.

This sequence joins TRBV5-1 and TRBJ2-3; D tentatively reads TRBD1 or TRBD2 (5 bases each). The CDR3 has 14 residues. V lost 5 bases, J lost 6 bases, and 16 bases lay in between. Germline CDR1 reads SGHRS; CDR2 reads YFSETQ. CDR3 nucleotide sequence: TGCGCCAGCAGGAGGGAAGGGTCAGGGGATACGCAGTATTTT. Translated: CASRREGSGDTQYF.

The V gene is TRBV5-5, the J gene TRBJ2-7, with D possibly TRBD2 on 6 matching bases. The V end was cut by 0 bases, the J end by 7 bases, with 14 bases between. Looked up from germline, CDR1 is SGHKS and CDR2 is YYEKEE (reference sequence). The CDR3 runs 14 residues. The CDR3 DNA follows: TGTGCCAGCAGCTTGGTGTTCCCCGGGGGTGAGCAGTACTTC. Translated: CASSLVFPGGEQYF.

In this sample, this clone turned up once. The chain combines TRBV27 with TRBJ1-2; possibly TRBD1 for D (5 bases). The V gene lost 1 base and the J gene lost 7 bases, with 10 bases spanning the gap. Germline CDR1 and CDR2: MNHEY and SMNVEV (reference sequence). The CDR3 length is 13 residues. DNA for the CDR3: TGTGCCAGCAGTTTATTCACAGGAGGTGGCTACACCTTC. Its protein product is CASSLFTGGGYTF.